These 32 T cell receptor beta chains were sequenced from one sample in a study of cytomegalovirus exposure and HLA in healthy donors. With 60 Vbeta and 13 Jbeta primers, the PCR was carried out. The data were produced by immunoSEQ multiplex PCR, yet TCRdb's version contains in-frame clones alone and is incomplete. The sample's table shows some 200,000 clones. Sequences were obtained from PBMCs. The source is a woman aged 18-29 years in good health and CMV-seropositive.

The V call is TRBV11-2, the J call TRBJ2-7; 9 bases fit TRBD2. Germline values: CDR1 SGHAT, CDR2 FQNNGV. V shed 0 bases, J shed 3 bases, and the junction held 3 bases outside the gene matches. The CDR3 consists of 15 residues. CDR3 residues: CASSLEASGIYEQYF. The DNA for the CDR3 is TGTGCCAGCAGCTTAGAGGCTAGCGGGATCTACGAGCAGTACTTC.

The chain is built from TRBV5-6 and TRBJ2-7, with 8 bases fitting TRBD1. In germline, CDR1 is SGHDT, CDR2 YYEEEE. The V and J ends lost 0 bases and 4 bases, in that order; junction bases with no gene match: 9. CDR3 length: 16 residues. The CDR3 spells CASSLGSGTGGYEQYF. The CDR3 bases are TGTGCCAGCAGCTTGGGATCTGGGACAGGCGGGTACGAGCAGTACTTC.

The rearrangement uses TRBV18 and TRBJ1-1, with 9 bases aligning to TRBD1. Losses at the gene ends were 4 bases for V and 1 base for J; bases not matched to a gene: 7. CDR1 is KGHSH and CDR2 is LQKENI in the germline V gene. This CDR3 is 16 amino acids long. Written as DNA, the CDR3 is TGTGCCAGCTCACACCCGGACAGGGGCAAGAACACTGAAGCTTTCTTT. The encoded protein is CASSHPDRGKNTEAFF.

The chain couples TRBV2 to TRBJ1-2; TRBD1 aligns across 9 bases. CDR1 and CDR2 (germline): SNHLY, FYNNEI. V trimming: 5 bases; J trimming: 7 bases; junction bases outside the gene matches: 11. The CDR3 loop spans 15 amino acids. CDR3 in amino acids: CASSYYNTGGVGYTF. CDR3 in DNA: TGTGCCAGCAGTTATTACAATACAGGGGGCGTTGGCTACACCTTC.

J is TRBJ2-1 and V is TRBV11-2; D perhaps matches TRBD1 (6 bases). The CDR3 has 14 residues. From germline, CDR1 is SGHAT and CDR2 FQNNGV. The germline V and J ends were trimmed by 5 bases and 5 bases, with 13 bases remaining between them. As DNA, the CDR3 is TGTGCCAGCAGCCCCGGGGCAGGGGACAATGAGCAGTTCTTC. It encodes CASSPGAGDNEQFF.

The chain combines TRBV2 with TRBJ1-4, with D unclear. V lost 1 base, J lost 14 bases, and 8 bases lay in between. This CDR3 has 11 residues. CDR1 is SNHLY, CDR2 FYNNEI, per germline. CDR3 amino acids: CASSEGQSLFF. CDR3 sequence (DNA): TGTGCCAGCAGTGAAGGGCAGTCCCTGTTTTTT.

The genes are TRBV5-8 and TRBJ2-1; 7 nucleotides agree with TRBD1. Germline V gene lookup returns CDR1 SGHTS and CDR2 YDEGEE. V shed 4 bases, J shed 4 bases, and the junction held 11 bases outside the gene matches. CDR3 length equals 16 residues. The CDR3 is CASSQRRDSLYNEQFF. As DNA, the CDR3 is TGTGCCAGCAGCCAGAGACGGGACAGTTTGTACAATGAGCAGTTCTTC.

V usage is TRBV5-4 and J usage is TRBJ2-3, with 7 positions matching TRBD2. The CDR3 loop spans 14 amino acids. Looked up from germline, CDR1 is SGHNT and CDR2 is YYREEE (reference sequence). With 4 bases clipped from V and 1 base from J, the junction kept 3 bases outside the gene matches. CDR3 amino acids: CASSDTSGTDTQYF. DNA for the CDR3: TGTGCCAGCAGCGATACTAGCGGCACAGATACGCAGTATTTT. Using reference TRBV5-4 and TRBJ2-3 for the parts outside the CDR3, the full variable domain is ETGVTQSPTHLIKTRGQQVTLRCSSQSGHNTVSWYQQALGQGPQFIFQYYREEENGRGNFPPRFSGLQFPNYSSELNVNALELDDSALYLCASSDTSGTDTQYFGPGTRLTVL.

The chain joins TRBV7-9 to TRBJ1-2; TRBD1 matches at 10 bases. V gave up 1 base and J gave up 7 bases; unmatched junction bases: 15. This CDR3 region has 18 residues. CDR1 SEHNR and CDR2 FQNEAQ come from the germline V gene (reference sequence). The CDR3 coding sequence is TGTGCCAGCAGCTTAGACCTTGGGAGGGGACAGGGGAGTGTTGGCTACACCTTC. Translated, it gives CASSLDLGRGQGSVGYTF.

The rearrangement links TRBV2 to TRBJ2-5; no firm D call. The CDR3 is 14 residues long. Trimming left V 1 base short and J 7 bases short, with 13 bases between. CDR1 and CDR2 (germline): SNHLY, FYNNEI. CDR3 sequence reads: CASSEGSAARTQYF. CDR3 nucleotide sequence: TGTGCCAGCAGTGAAGGGTCGGCAGCGCGGACCCAGTACTTC. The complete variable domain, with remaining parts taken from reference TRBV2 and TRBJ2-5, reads EPEVTQTPSHQVTQMGQEVILRCVPISNHLYFYWYRQILGQKVEFLVSFYNNEISEKSEIFDDQFSVERPDGSNFTLKIRSTKLEDSAMYFCASSEGSAARTQYFGPGTRLLVL.

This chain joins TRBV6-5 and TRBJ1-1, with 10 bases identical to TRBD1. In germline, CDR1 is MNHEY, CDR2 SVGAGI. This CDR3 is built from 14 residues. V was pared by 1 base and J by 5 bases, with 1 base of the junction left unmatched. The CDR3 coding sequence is TGTGCCAGCAGTTACTTGGACAGGGGGACTGAAGCTTTCTTT. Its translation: CASSYLDRGTEAFF.

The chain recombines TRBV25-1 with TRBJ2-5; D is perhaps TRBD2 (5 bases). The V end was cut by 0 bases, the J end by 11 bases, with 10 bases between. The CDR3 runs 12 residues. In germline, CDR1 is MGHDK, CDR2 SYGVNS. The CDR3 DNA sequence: TGTGCCAGCAGTGAATATGGGGAGTTACAGTACTTC. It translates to CASSEYGELQYF.

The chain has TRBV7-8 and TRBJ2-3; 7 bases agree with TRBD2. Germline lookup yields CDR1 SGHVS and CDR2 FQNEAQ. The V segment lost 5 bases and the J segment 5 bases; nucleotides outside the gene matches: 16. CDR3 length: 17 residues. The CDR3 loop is CASSGWGRERGGDTQYF. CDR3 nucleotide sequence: TGTGCCAGCAGCGGCTGGGGTAGAGAGCGGGGTGGAGATACGCAGTATTTT.

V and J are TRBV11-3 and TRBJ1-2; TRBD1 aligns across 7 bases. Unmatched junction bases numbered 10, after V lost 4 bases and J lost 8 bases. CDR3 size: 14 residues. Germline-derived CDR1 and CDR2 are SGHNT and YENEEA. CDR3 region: CASSSREGGWGYTF. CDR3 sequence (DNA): TGTGCCAGCAGCTCCCGAGAAGGGGGCTGGGGCTACACCTTC.

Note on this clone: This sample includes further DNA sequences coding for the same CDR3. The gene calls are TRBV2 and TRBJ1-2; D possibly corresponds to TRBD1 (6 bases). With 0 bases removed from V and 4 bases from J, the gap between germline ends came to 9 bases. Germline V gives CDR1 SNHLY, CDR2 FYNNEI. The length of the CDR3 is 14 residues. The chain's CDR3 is CASSEAGGRYGYTF. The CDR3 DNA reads TGTGCCAGCAGTGAAGCAGGGGGTCGCTATGGCTACACCTTC.

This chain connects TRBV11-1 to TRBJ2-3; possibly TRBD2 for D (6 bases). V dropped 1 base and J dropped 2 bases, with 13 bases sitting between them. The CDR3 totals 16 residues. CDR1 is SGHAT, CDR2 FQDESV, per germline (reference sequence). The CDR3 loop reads CASSLGVGGNTDTQYF. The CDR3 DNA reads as TGTGCCAGCAGCTTAGGGGTGGGAGGAAACACAGATACGCAGTATTTT.

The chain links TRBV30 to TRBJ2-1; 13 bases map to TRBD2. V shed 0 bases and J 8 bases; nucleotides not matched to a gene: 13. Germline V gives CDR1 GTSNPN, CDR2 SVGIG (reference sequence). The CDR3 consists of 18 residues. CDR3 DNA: TGTGCCTGGAGTGTAGAACTAGCGGGGGGGGGCTATAAGGATGAGCAGTTCTTC. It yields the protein CAWSVELAGGGYKDEQFF.

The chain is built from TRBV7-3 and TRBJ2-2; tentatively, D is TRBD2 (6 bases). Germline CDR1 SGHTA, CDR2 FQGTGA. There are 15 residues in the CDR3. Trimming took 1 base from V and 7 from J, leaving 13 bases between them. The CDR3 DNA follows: TGTGCCAGCAGCTTAAGGAGGGATTATGGCGGGGAGCTGTTTTTT. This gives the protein CASSLRRDYGGELFF.

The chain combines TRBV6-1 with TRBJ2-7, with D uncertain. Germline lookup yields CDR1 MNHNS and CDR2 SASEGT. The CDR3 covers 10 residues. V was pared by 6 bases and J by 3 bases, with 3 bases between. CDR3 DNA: TGTGCCAGCAGCAACTACGAGCAGTACTTC. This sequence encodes CASSNYEQYF.

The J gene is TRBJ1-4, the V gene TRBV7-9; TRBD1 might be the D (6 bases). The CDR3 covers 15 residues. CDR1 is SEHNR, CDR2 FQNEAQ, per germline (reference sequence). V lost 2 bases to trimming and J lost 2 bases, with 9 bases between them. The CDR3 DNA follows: TGTGCCAGCAGCTTAACAGGGAGCACTAATGAAAAACTGTTTTTT. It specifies CASSLTGSTNEKLFF. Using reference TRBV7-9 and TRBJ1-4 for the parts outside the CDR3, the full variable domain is DTGVSQNPRHKITKRGQNVTFRCDPISEHNRLYWYRQTLGQGPEFLTYFQNEAQLEKSRLLSDRFSAERPKGSFSTLEIQRTEQGDSAMYLCASSLTGSTNEKLFFGSGTQLSVL.

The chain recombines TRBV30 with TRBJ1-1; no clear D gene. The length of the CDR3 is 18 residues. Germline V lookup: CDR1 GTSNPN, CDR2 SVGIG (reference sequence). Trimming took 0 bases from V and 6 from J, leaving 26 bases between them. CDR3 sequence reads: CAWSVTFLGSGLKAEAFF. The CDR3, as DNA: TGTGCCTGGAGTGTAACCTTCCTGGGCAGTGGATTAAAAGCTGAAGCTTTCTTT.

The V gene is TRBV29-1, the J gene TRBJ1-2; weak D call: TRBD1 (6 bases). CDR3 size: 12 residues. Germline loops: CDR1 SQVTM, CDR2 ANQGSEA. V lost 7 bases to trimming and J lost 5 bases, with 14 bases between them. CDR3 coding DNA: TGCAGCGGCGGGGGGCAGGGTTATGGCTACACCTTC. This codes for CSGGGQGYGYTF.

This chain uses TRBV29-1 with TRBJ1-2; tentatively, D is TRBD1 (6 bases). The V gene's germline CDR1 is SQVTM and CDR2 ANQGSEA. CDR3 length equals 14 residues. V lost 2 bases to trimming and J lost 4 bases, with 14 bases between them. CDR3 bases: TGCAGCGTTGAACGGACAGACACCCCCTATGGCTACACCTTC. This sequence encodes CSVERTDTPYGYTF.

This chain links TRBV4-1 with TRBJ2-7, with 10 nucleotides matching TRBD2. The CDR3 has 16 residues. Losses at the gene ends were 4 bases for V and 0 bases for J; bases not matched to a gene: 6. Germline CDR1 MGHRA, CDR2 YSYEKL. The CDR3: CASSRVSSGGSYEQYF. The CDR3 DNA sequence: TGCGCCAGCAGCCGAGTTTCTAGCGGGGGCTCCTACGAGCAGTACTTC.

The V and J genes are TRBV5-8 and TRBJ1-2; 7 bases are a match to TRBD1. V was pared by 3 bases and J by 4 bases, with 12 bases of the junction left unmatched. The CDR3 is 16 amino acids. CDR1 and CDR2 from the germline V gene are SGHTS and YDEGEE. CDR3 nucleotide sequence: TGTGCCAGCAGCTCGCGGGGACAGACCACTGTCTATGGCTACACCTTC. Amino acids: CASSSRGQTTVYGYTF.

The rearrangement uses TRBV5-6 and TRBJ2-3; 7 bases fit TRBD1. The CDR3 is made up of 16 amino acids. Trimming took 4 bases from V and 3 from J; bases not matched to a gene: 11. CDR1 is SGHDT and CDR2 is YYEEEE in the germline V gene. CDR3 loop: CASSPIPGGGTDTQYF. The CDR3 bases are TGTGCCAGCAGCCCTATTCCAGGGGGTGGGACAGATACGCAGTATTTT.

CDR3 protein: CASSQGWAGANVLTF. In DNA, the CDR3 is TGTGCCAGCAGCCAAGGCTGGGCCGGGGCCAACGTCCTGACTTTC. The chain employs TRBV14 and TRBJ2-6; D uncertain. The germline CDR1 and CDR2 sequences are SGHDN and FVKESK. V gave up 1 base and J gave up 4 bases, with 8 bases separating them. The CDR3 is 15 residues long.

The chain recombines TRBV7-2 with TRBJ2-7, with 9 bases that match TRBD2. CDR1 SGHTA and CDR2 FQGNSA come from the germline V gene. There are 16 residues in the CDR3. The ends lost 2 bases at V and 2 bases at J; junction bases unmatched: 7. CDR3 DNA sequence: TGTGCCAGCAGCTTAAGTACGGCTAGCGGGGCCTACGAGCAGTACTTC. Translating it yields CASSLSTASGAYEQYF.

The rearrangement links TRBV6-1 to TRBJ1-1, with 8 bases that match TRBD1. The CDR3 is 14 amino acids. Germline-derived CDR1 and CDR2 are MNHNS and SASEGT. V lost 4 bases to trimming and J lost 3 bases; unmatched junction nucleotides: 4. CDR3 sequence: CASSGTGRDTEAFF. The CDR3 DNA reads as TGTGCCAGCAGTGGGACAGGGCGGGACACTGAAGCTTTCTTT.

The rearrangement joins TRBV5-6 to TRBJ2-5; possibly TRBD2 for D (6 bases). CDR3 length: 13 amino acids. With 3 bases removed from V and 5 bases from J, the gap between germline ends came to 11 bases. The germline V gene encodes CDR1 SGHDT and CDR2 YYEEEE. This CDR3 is CASSSGVRETQYF. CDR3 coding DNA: TGTGCCAGCAGCTCGGGGGTGAGGGAGACCCAGTACTTC.

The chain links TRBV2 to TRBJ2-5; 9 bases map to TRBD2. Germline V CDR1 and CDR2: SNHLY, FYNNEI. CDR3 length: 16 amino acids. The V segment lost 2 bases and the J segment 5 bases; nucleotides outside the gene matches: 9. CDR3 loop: CASSEIGRGGDETQYF. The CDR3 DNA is TGTGCCAGCAGTGAAATAGGGCGGGGGGGCGATGAGACCCAGTACTTC. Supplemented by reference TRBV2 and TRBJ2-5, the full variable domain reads EPEVTQTPSHQVTQMGQEVILRCVPISNHLYFYWYRQILGQKVEFLVSFYNNEISEKSEIFDDQFSVERPDGSNFTLKIRSTKLEDSAMYFCASSEIGRGGDETQYFGPGTRLLVL.

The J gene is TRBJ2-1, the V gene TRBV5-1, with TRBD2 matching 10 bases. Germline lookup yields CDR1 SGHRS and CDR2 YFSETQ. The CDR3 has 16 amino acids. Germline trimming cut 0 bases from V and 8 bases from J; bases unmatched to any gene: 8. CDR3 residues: CASSLDATSGFDEQFF. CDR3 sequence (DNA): TGCGCCAGCAGCTTGGATGCGACTAGCGGGTTTGATGAGCAGTTCTTC.